The 3 T cell receptor beta chains below all came from one sample that was sequenced in a study of T-cell reconstitution after alpha-beta-depleted transplantation in children. Preparation of the TCRbeta library was carried out with unique molecular identifiers. One entry per CDR3 protein results from TCRdb running MiXCR on the PCR reads. The sample contains almost 500,000 distinct CDR3 sequences, roughly a tenth of which appear only once. The specimen was PBMCs, collected before TCRalphabeta/CD19-depleted stem cell transplant. Receptors were obtained from a child aged 2 to 9 with inherited bone marrow failure, due to receive a stem cell transplant.

This clonotype showed up many times. V and J are TRBV28 and TRBJ2-7, with a possible D match to TRBD1 (8 bases). Trimming took 4 bases from V and 4 from J, leaving 20 bases between them. CDR3 length: 16 amino acids. Germline V gives CDR1 MDHEN, CDR2 SYDVKM. CDR3 nucleotide sequence: TGTGCCAGCAGTTCGATACCTAACAGGGGGGGATACGAGCAGTACTTC. This translates into CASSSIPNRGGYEQYF.

This clonotype was detected ten times or more. This chain connects TRBV6-2 or TRBV6-3 to TRBJ2-1; weak D call: TRBD2 (6 bases). The V end was cut by 5 bases, the J end by 5 bases, with 13 bases between. The CDR3 is 14 residues long. Looked up from germline, CDR1 is MNHEY and CDR2 is SVGEGT. CDR3 nucleotide sequence: TGTGCCAGCAGTCCAGCGGGCGCTAACAATGAGCAGTTCTTC. This encodes CASSPAGANNEQFF.

This clonotype was recorded at least ten times. The CDR3 DNA sequence: TGCAGCGCCGCCGGGGCGGGAGGGTTAGATACGCAGTATTTT. Amino acid sequence: CSAAGAGGLDTQYF. The chain has TRBV29-1 and TRBJ2-3; 9 bases are a match to TRBD2. The CDR3 has 14 amino acids. Trimming took 7 bases from V and 5 from J; bases not matched to a gene: 10. Per germline, CDR1 SQVTM and CDR2 ANQGSEA.